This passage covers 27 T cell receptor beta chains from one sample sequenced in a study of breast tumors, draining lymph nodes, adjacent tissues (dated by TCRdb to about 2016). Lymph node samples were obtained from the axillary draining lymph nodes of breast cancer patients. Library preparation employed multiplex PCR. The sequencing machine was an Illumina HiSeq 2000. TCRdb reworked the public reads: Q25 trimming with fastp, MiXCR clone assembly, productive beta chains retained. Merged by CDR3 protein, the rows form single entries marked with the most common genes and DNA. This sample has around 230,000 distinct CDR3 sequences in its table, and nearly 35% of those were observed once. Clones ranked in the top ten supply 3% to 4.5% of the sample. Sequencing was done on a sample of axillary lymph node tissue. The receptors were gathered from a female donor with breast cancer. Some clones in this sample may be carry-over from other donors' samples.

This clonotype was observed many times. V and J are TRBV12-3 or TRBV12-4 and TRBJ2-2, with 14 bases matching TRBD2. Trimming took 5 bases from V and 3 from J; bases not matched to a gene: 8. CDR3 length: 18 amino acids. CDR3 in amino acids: CASSPRPGLAGDTGELFF. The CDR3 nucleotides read TGTGCCAGCAGTCCTCGCCCGGGACTAGCGGGAGACACCGGGGAGCTGTTTTTT.

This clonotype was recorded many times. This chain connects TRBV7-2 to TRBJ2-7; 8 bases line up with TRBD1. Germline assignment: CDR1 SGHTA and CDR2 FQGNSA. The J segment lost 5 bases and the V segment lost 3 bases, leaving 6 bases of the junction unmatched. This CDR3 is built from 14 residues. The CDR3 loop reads CASSFSRQGNEQYF. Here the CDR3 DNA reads TGTGCCAGCAGCTTCAGTAGACAGGGGAACGAGCAGTACTTC.

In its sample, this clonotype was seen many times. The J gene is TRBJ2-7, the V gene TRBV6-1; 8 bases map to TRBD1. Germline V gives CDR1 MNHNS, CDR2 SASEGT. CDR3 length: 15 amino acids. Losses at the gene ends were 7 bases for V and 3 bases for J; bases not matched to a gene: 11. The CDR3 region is CASNQRTGSYYEQYF. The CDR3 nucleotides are TGTGCCAGCAATCAACGGACAGGGAGTTACTACGAGCAGTACTTC.

The CDR3 DNA sequence: TGCAGCGTAGAGGGAGGGACGGTATATGAGCAGTTCTTC. It yields the protein CSVEGGTVYEQFF. The chain combines TRBV29-1 with TRBJ2-1; 7 bases are shared with TRBD2. The germline CDR1 and CDR2 sequences are SQVTM and ANQGSEA. The CDR3 consists of 13 residues. V lost 6 bases and J lost 8; bases outside the gene matches: 10.

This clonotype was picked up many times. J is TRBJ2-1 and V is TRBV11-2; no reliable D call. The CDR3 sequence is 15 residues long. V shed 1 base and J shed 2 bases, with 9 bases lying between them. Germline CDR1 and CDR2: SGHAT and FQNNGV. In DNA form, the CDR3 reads TGTGCCAGCAGCTTAGGGGCAGAACCCTACAATGAGCAGTTCTTC. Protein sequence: CASSLGAEPYNEQFF.

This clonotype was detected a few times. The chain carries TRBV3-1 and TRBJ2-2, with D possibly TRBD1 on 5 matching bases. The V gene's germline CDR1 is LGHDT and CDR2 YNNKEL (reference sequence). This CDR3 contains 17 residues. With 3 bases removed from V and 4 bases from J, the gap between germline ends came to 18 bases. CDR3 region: CASSQQGRVQLTGELFF. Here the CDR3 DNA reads TGTGCCAGCAGCCAGCAGGGAAGGGTCCAACTCACCGGGGAGCTGTTTTTT.

The CDR3 is CASREGGVNTEAFF. CDR3 nucleotides: TGTGCCAGTAGAGAGGGGGGGGTGAACACTGAAGCTTTCTTT. The rearrangement uses TRBV19 and TRBJ1-1, with a tentative D call TRBD1 (6 bases). Trimming cost V 6 bases and J 0 bases, with 11 bases left between them. The CDR3 runs 14 residues. Germline CDR1 and CDR2: LNHDA and SQIVND (reference sequence).

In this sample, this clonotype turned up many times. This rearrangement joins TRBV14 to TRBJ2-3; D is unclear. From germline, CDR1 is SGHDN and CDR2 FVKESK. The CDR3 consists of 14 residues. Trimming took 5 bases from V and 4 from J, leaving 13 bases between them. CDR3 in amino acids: CASSDLGSADTQYF. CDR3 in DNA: TGTGCCAGCAGCGACCTTGGTTCCGCAGATACGCAGTATTTT.

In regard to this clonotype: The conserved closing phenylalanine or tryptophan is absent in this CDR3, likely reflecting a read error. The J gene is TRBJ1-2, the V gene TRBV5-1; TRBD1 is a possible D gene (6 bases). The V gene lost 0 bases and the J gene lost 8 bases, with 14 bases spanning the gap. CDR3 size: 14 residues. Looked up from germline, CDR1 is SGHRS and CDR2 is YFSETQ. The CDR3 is CASSLAPGVYGYTL. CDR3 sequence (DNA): TGCGCCAGCAGCTTGGCACCAGGGGTCTACGGCTACACCCTC.

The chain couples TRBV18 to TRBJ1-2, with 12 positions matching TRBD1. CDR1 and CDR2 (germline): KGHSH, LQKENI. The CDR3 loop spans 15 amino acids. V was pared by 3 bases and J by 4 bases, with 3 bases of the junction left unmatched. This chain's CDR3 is CASSPAGQGAYGYTF. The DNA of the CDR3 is TGTGCCAGCTCACCTGCGGGACAGGGGGCCTATGGCTACACCTTC.

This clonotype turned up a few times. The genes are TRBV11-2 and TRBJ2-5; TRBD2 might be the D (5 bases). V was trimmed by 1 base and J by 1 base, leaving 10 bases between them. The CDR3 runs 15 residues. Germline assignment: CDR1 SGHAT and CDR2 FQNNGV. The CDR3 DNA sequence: TGTGCCAGCAGCTTAGGGCCGGGAACCCAAGAGACCCAGTACTTC. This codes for CASSLGPGTQETQYF.

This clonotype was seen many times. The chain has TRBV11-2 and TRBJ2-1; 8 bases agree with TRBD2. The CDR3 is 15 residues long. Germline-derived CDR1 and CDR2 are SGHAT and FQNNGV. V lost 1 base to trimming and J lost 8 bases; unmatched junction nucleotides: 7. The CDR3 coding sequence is TGTGCCAGCAGCTTAGTGATAGCGGGAAAGGATGAGCAGTTCTTC. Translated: CASSLVIAGKDEQFF.

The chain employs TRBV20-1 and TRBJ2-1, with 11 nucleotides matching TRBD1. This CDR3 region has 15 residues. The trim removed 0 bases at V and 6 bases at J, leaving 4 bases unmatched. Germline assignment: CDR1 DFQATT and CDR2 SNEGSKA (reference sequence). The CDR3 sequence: CSARDVGTGGNEQFF. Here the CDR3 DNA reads TGCAGTGCTAGAGATGTGGGGACAGGGGGCAATGAGCAGTTCTTC.

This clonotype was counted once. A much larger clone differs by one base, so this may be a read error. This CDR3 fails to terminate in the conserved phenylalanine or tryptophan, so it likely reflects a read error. The DNA of the CDR3 is TGTGCCAGCAGCCCTGGACTAGCGGTATTCCAAGAGACCCAGTACTGC. This encodes CASSPGLAVFQETQYC. The gene calls are TRBV4-2 and TRBJ2-5, with TRBD2 matching over 10 bases. V lost 4 bases to trimming and J lost 1 base; unmatched junction nucleotides: 6. CDR3 length equals 16 residues. The V gene's germline CDR1 is LGHNA and CDR2 YNFKEQ.

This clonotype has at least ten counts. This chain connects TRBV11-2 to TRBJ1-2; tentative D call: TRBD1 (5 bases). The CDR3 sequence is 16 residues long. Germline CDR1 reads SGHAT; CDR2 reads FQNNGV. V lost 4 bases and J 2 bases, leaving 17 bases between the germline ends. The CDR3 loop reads CASSSFQLGDNYGYTF. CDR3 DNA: TGTGCCAGCAGCTCTTTCCAACTGGGGGACAACTATGGCTACACCTTC.

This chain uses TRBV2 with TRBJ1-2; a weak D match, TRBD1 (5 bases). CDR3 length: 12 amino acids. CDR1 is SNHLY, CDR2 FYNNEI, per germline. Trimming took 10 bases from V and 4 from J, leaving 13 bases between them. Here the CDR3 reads CATSPGGYGYTF. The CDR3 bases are TGTGCCACCAGCCCGGGGGGCTATGGCTACACCTTC.

CDR3 sequence reads: CASNRISRTPGDTQYF. The CDR3 DNA reads as TGTGCCAGCAACAGAATCTCCAGGACTCCAGGAGATACGCAGTATTTT. The J gene is TRBJ2-3, the V gene TRBV28; tentative D call: TRBD2 (5 bases). Germline V gene data show CDR1 as MDHEN and CDR2 as SYDVKM. The CDR3 has 16 residues. Deletions cut 7 bases from V and 5 bases from J, with 22 bases between.

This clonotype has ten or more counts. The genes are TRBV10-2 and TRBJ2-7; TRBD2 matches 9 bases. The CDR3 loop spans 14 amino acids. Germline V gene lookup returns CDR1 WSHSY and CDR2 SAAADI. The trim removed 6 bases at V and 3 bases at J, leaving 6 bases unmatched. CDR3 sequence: CASSVAGESYEQYF. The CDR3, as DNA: TGCGCCAGCAGCGTAGCGGGGGAAAGCTACGAGCAGTACTTC.

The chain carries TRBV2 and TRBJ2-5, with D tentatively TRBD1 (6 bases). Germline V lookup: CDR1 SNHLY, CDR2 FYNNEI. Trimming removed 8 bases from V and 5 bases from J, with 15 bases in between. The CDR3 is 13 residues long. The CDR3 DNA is TGTGCCAGCGGGGGTAGGGGGATGGAGACCCAGTACTTC. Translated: CASGGRGMETQYF.

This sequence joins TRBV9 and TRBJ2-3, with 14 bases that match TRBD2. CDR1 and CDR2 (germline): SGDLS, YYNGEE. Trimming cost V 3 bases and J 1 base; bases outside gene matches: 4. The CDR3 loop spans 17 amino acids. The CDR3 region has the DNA TGTGCCAGCAGCGAACAGACTAGCGGGGGGGGCACAGATACGCAGTATTTT. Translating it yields CASSEQTSGGGTDTQYF.

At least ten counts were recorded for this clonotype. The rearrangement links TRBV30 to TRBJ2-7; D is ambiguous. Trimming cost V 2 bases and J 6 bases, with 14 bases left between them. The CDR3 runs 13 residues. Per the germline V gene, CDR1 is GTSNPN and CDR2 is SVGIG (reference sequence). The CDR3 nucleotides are TGTGCCTGGAGTTGGTCCAGCACGGTCGAGCAGTACTTC. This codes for CAWSWSSTVEQYF.

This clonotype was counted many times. CDR3: CASSLGPRADTQYF. In DNA form, the CDR3 reads TGTGCCAGCAGCTTGGGTCCTAGGGCAGATACGCAGTATTTT. The chain couples TRBV5-6 to TRBJ2-3; the D is unclear. CDR3 size: 14 residues. Germline assignment: CDR1 SGHDT and CDR2 YYEEEE. The V gene lost 0 bases and the J gene lost 4 bases, with 9 bases spanning the gap.

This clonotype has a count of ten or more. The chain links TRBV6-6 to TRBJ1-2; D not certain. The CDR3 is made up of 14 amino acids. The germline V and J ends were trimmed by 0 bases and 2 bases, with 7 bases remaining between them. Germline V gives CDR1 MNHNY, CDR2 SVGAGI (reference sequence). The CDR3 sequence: CASSYSNQNYGYTF. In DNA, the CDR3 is TGTGCCAGCAGTTACTCGAATCAGAACTATGGCTACACCTTC.

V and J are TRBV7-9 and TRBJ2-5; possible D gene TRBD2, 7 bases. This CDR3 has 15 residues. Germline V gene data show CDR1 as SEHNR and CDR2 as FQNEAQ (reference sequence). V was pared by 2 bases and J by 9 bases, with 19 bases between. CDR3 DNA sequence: TGTGCCAGCAGCTTATGGGGGGGGGGCAATCAGCCCCAGTACTTC. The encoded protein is CASSLWGGGNQPQYF.

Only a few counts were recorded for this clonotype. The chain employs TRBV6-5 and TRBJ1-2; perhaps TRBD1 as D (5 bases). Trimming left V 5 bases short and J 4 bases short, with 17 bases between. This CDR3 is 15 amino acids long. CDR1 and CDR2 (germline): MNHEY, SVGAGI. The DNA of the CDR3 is TGTGCCAGCAGTCCCCGGGACCGGGGGACCTATGGCTACACCTTC. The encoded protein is CASSPRDRGTYGYTF.

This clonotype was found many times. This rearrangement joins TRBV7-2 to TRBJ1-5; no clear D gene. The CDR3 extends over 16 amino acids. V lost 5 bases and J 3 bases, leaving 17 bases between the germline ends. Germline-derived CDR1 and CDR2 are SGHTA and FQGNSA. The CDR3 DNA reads TGTGCCAGCAGCCCCGTTCGGTGGACTCCCAATCAGCCCCAGCATTTT. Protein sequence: CASSPVRWTPNQPQHF.

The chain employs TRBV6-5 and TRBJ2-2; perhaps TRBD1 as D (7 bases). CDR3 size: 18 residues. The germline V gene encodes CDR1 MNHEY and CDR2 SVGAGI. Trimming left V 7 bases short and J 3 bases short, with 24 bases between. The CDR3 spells CASNPIKSTGRYTGELFF. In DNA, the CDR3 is TGTGCCAGCAACCCTATAAAATCGACAGGGAGGTACACCGGGGAGCTGTTTTTT.